Following are 3 T cell receptor beta chains from one sample sequenced in a study of Ad26.COV2.S vaccination and SARS-CoV-2 variants. The treatment: roughly 18 received Ad26.COV2.S at low or high dose, single or two shots; a few received placebo; per-sample allocation not given. The samples were gathered on day 63 after the first injection of vaccine or placebo. Assay: immunoSEQ multiplex PCR; the TCRdb copy retains only in-frame clones and omits some. The sample has some 290,000 clones, around 81% seen once. The starting material was peripheral blood, obtained in a trial of Ad26.COV2.S vaccine versus placebo. All receptors come from a person aged 18 to 65 who received the Ad26.COV2.S COVID-19 vaccine or a placebo.

The DNA of the CDR3 is TGTGCCAGCAGCCAAGATCAAGGGGACCCCTATAATTCACCCCTCCACTTT. Translated: CASSQDQGDPYNSPLHF. The J gene is TRBJ1-6, the V gene TRBV3-1 (or the pseudogene TRBV3-2), with D possibly being TRBD1 (5 bases). Trimming took 0 bases from V and 2 from J, leaving 11 bases between them. CDR1 and CDR2 from the germline V gene are LGHDT and YNNKEL (reference sequence). This CDR3 is 17 amino acids long.

The J gene is TRBJ2-1, the V gene TRBV5-1; TRBD2 matches at 15 bases. This CDR3 spans 14 amino acids. The V and J ends lost 4 bases and 9 bases, in that order; junction bases with no gene match: 2. Per germline, CDR1 SGHRS and CDR2 YFSETQ. CDR3 protein: CASSGTSGGPEQFF. The CDR3 coding sequence is TGCGCCAGCAGCGGGACTAGCGGGGGGCCTGAGCAGTTCTTC.

V is TRBV28 and J is TRBJ2-7; 7 bases align to TRBD2. The CDR3 runs to 15 residues. Unmatched junction bases numbered 4, after V lost 2 bases and J lost 0 bases. In germline, CDR1 is MDHEN, CDR2 SYDVKM. The CDR3 sequence is CASSLRGGPSYEQYF. The CDR3, as DNA: TGTGCCAGCAGTTTACGCGGGGGTCCCTCCTACGAGCAGTACTTC.